The subject of this entry is one T cell receptor (beta chain). This record comes from a study of T cell changes during pregnancy in multiple sclerosis. Some clones are missing from TCRdb's copy, which holds only in-frame ones; the method was immunoSEQ multiplex PCR. The sample records around 51,000 clones, roughly 93% being singletons. This CDR3 has 14 residues. CDR1 is SGHVS and CDR2 is FNYEAQ in the germline V gene. J lost 2 bases, V lost 5 bases, and 6 bases had no gene match. Sequencing was performed on peripheral blood, taken in the second trimester of pregnancy. The V gene is TRBV7-6, the J gene TRBJ2-7; TRBD1 matches at 7 bases. The sequence was obtained from a female donor with multiple sclerosis, enrolled in a pregnancy study. Here the CDR3 reads CASSRKQGPYEQYF. CDR3 nucleotides: TGTGCCAGCAGCCGAAAACAGGGGCCCTACGAGCAGTACTTC.